This T cell receptor (beta chain) was captured by sequencing in a study of blood T cell repertoires in COVID-19. Looking at the study overall: Nucleic acid was either cDNA or gDNA, and it came from T cells, B-cell-depleted T cells, or PBMCs.

In the original analysis: Estimation of nucleated cell counts was performed using reference gene primer amplification. The repertoire was sequenced with immunoSEQ multiplex PCR; TCRdb's copy has only in-frame clones and lacks some. Clone size and the V and J calls come from that table; the DNA yielded D and trimming. The data hold 64,000 or so clones, with approximately 78% observed a single time. This clone is a singleton in its sample. This CDR3 has 14 residues. The V segment lost 4 bases and the J segment 7 bases; nucleotides outside the gene matches: 7. CDR1 is MNHEY and CDR2 is SVGAGI in the germline V gene.

Sequenced sample: peripheral blood. The chain recombines TRBV6-5 with TRBJ1-2; 9 bases agree with TRBD1. This clonotype was obtained from a human donor in a cohort sampled during active COVID-19. The CDR3 spells CASSSTGGGGGYTF. CDR3 bases: TGTGCCAGCAGTTCGACAGGGGGAGGGGGTGGCTACACCTTC.